What follows are 18 T cell receptor beta chains derived from one specimen sequenced in a study of OX40 agonist ivuxolimab in advanced cancers. This table comes from immunoSEQ multiplex PCR, and its TCRdb copy is limited to in-frame clones, with some not included. Of tens of thousands of clones in the sample, 85% were seen once. The sample in question was CD4+ or CD8+ T cells sorted from blood, obtained in a trial of the OX40 agonist ivuxolimab. These receptors all come from an adult with an advanced solid tumor such as melanoma, head and neck, liver or kidney cancer.

This chain links TRBV7-3 with TRBJ2-3; TRBD2 might be the D (6 bases). The CDR3 contains 15 residues. The V end was cut by 5 bases, the J end by 1 base, with 13 bases between. Germline-derived CDR1 and CDR2 are SGHTA and FQGTGA. The CDR3 nucleotides are TGTGCCAGCAGCCGCGGGGTTCAGGGCACAGATACGCAGTATTTT. Protein sequence: CASSRGVQGTDTQYF.

The V and J genes are TRBV18 and TRBJ1-2; D may be TRBD1 (6 bases). This CDR3 is built from 13 residues. The germline gives CDR1 KGHSH, CDR2 LQKENI. The V gene lost 4 bases and the J gene lost 6 bases, with 12 bases spanning the gap. CDR3 sequence reads: CASSRSSGDGYTF. CDR3 in DNA: TGTGCCAGCTCACGGTCGTCAGGGGATGGCTACACCTTC.

The chain joins TRBV29-1 to TRBJ1-1; a weak D match, TRBD1 (5 bases). Germline CDR1 reads SQVTM; CDR2 reads ANQGSEA. V lost 1 base and J lost 6, with 12 bases in between. The CDR3 extends over 13 amino acids. The CDR3, as DNA: TGCAGCGTTGAAGCCACTTTAGGGGCTGAAGCTTTCTTT. Translated, it gives CSVEATLGAEAFF.

This clone has just one count. The chain recombines TRBV7-9 with TRBJ2-7; 7 nucleotides line up with TRBD1. Germline V gene lookup returns CDR1 SEHNR and CDR2 FQNEAQ (reference sequence). J was trimmed by 6 bases and V by 3 bases; bases with no gene match: 8. The CDR3 consists of 14 residues. CDR3 residues: CASSFLNRGGEQYF. The CDR3 DNA is TGTGCCAGCAGCTTCCTGAACAGGGGTGGCGAGCAGTACTTC.

The chain has TRBV29-1 and TRBJ1-4, with D possibly matching TRBD1 (6 bases). The V and J ends lost 4 bases and 4 bases respectively, with 16 bases between them. The CDR3 runs to 15 residues. Germline lookup yields CDR1 SQVTM and CDR2 ANQGSEA. CDR3 sequence: CSVGGLTGLNEKLFF. The CDR3 coding sequence is TGCAGCGTTGGGGGTCTTACAGGGCTTAATGAAAAACTGTTTTTT.

The rearrangement links TRBV7-2 to TRBJ1-5; D possibly corresponds to TRBD1 (6 bases). Germline-derived CDR1 and CDR2 are SGHTA and FQGNSA. V was shortened by 0 bases and J by 7 bases, with 10 bases between the two germline ends. The CDR3 covers 14 residues. The CDR3 DNA follows: TGTGCCAGCAGCTTAGCCGGGGGCGGACAGCCCCAGCATTTT. This gives the protein CASSLAGGGQPQHF. Complete variable domain (other parts from reference TRBV7-2 and TRBJ1-5): GAGVSQSPSNKVTEKGKDVELRCDPISGHTALYWYRQSLGQGLEFLIYFQGNSAPDKSGLPSDRFSAERTGGSVSTLTIQRTQQEDSAVYLCASSLAGGGQPQHFGDGTRLSIL.

This sequence joins TRBV16 and TRBJ2-2; weak D call: TRBD1 (5 bases). The CDR3 has 13 residues. CDR1 and CDR2 from the germline V gene are KGHSY and FQNENV. The ends were cut back, 4 bases at V and 6 bases at J, with 9 bases in the middle. The CDR3 sequence: CASSPREAGELFF. DNA of the CDR3: TGTGCCAGCAGCCCCAGGGAAGCCGGGGAGCTGTTTTTT.

The chain couples TRBV7-9 to TRBJ1-2; tentatively, D is TRBD1 (5 bases). CDR1 SEHNR and CDR2 FQNEAQ come from the germline V gene (reference sequence). Trimming took off 1 base at V and 0 bases at J, with 9 bases between the two ends. The CDR3 covers 15 residues. The DNA for the CDR3 is TGTGCCAGCAGCTTAGTAGCAGGGACTAACTATGGCTACACCTTC. Its translation is CASSLVAGTNYGYTF. The whole variable domain, remainder taken from reference TRBV7-9 and TRBJ1-2, is DTGVSQNPRHKITKRGQNVTFRCDPISEHNRLYWYRQTLGQGPEFLTYFQNEAQLEKSRLLSDRFSAERPKGSFSTLEIQRTEQGDSAMYLCASSLVAGTNYGYTFGSGTRLTVV.

This clone appeared a few times. V is TRBV7-8 and J is TRBJ1-1, with D perhaps TRBD1 (6 bases). CDR3 length equals 14 residues. The germline V gene encodes CDR1 SGHVS and CDR2 FQNEAQ. Trimming pared 7 bases from V and 4 bases from J, leaving 16 bases between. CDR3 nucleotides: TGTGCCAGCACCCTACGCAGGGGAGGCACTGAAGCTTTCTTT. It is translated as CASTLRRGGTEAFF.

This clone was counted only a few times. The rearrangement joins TRBV4-3 to TRBJ1-6; TRBD1 matches 7 bases. CDR1 and CDR2 (germline): LGHNA, YSLEER. The CDR3 spans 13 residues. With V trimmed by 2 bases and J by 8 bases, 0 bases remained unmatched. CDR3 sequence reads: CASSQTGDSPLHF. In DNA, the CDR3 is TGCGCCAGCAGCCAAACAGGGGATTCACCCCTCCACTTT.

V is TRBV6-5 and J is TRBJ1-1, with TRBD1 identical over 8 bases. V dropped 6 bases and J dropped 0; count of bases not matched to a gene: 3. Germline V gene lookup returns CDR1 MNHEY and CDR2 SVGAGI. The CDR3 spans 14 residues. This CDR3 is CASRLGQVNTEAFF. In DNA, the CDR3 is TGTGCCAGCAGGCTGGGACAGGTGAACACTGAAGCTTTCTTT.

The rearrangement uses TRBV25-1 and TRBJ1-1; TRBD1 agrees at 11 bases. Unmatched junction bases numbered 4, after V lost 3 bases and J lost 1 base. The germline V gene has CDR1 MGHDK and CDR2 SYGVNS. This CDR3 contains 16 residues. Here the CDR3 reads CASSDVGTGGNTEAFF. Here the CDR3 DNA reads TGTGCCAGCAGTGATGTAGGGACAGGGGGGAACACTGAAGCTTTCTTT.

The chain has TRBV4-2 and TRBJ2-3; D could derive from TRBD1 or TRBD2 (5 bases each). Per the germline V gene, CDR1 is LGHNA and CDR2 is YNFKEQ. Between the trimmed V and J ends, which lost 1 base and 4 bases, there was a span of 12 bases. The CDR3 is 15 amino acids. CDR3 region: CASSQVRLGADTQYF. CDR3 DNA: TGTGCCAGCAGCCAAGTGCGTCTGGGGGCAGATACGCAGTATTTT.

The rearrangement uses TRBV23-1 and TRBJ2-7; 9 bases agree with TRBD1. TRBV23-1 is treated as an ORF (open reading frame) with a function not yet certain. The V gene end was trimmed by 11 bases and the J gene end by 2 bases; junction bases not matched to a gene: 7. This CDR3 comprises 13 residues. The CDR3 region has the DNA TGCGCCGCAACAGGGGGCGACGCCTACGAGCAGTACTTC. Its protein is CAATGGDAYEQYF.

This rearrangement joins TRBV29-1 to TRBJ1-1, with TRBD1 matching over 10 bases. CDR3 length: 13 amino acids. Germline values: CDR1 SQVTM, CDR2 ANQGSEA. Losses at the gene ends were 7 bases for V and 3 bases for J; bases not matched to a gene: 5. The DNA for the CDR3 is TGCAGCGGCGACAGGGGGCTGCACACTGAAGCTTTCTTT. It yields the protein CSGDRGLHTEAFF.

This clone appeared a single time. The CDR3 sequence: CASSRGYYGYTF. In nucleotides, the CDR3 is TGTGCCAGTAGTAGGGGGTATTATGGCTACACCTTC. This rearrangement joins TRBV19 to TRBJ1-2; weak D call: TRBD1 (5 bases). The CDR3 has 12 amino acids. In germline, CDR1 is LNHDA, CDR2 SQIVND (reference sequence). V was clipped by 4 bases and J by 5 bases, with 8 bases between them.

This chain uses TRBV19 with TRBJ1-1, with 7 bases aligning to TRBD1. CDR1 is LNHDA, CDR2 SQIVND, per germline (reference sequence). Unmatched junction bases numbered 11, after V lost 6 bases and J lost 4 bases. The length of the CDR3 is 15 residues. The CDR3 spells CASRKTRGAATEAFF. DNA of the CDR3: TGTGCCAGTAGAAAAACCAGGGGGGCTGCCACTGAAGCTTTCTTT. The full variable domain, rest sourced from reference TRBV19 and TRBJ1-1, is DGGITQSPKYLFRKEGQNVTLSCEQNLNHDAMYWYRQDPGQGLRLIYYSQIVNDFQKGDIAEGYSVSREKKESFPLTVTSAQKNPTAFYLCASRKTRGAATEAFFGQGTRLTVV.

A note on this clone: This sample includes further DNA sequences coding for the same CDR3. The chain uses TRBV5-1 and TRBJ2-5; TRBD1 agrees at 7 bases. The germline V gene encodes CDR1 SGHRS and CDR2 YFSETQ. Trimming at V came to 0 bases and at J to 5 bases, leaving 4 bases not matched to a gene. This CDR3 spans 14 amino acids. CDR3 bases: TGCGCCAGCAGCTTGGGACAGGGCGGGGAGACCCAGTACTTC. It yields the protein CASSLGQGGETQYF.